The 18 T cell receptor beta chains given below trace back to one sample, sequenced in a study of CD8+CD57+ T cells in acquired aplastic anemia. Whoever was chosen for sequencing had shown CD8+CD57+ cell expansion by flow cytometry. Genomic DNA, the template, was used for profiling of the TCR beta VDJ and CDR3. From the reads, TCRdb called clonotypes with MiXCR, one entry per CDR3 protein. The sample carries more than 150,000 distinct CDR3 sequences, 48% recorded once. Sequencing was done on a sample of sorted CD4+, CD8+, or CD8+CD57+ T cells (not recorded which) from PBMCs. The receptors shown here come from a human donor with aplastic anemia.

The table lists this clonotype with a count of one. CDR3 DNA sequence: TGCGCCAGCAGCTTCTTCCGGGACAGGGGGAACAATGAGCAGTTCTTC. Encoded protein: CASSFFRDRGNNEQFF. This sequence joins TRBV5-1 and TRBJ2-1; TRBD1 matches 11 bases. Germline V CDR1 and CDR2: SGHRS, YFSETQ. The V and J ends lost 2 bases and 5 bases, in that order; junction bases with no gene match: 6. The CDR3 totals 16 residues.

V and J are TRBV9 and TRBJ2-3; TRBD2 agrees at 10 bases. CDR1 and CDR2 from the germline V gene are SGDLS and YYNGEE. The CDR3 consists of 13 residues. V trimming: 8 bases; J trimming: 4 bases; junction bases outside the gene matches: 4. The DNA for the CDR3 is TGTGCCAGTGAGCGGGGGGGGGCAGATACGCAGTATTTT. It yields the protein CASERGGADTQYF.

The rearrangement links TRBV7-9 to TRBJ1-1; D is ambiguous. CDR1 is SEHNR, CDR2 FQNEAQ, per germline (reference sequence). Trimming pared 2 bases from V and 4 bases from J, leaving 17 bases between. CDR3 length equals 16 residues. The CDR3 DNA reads TGTGCCAGCAGCTTACCTCCCGCTCACGGGAGCACTGAAGCTTTCTTT. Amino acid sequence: CASSLPPAHGSTEAFF.

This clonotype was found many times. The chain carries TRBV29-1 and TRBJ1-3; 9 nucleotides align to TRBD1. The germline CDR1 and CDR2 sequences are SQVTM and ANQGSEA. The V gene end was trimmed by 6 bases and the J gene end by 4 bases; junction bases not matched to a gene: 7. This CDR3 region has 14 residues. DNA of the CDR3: TGCAGCGTAAAACAGGGGGCACGGGGAAACACCATATATTTT. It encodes CSVKQGARGNTIYF.

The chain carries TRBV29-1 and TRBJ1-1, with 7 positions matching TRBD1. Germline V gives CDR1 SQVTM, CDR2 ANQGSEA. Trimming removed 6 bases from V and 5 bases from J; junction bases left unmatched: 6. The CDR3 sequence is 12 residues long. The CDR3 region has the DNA TGCAGCGTATCAGGGGGTGGGACTGAAGCTTTCTTT. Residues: CSVSGGGTEAFF. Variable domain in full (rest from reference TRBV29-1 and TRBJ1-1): SAVISQKPSRDICQRGTSLTIQCQVDSQVTMMFWYRQQPGQSLTLIATANQGSEATYESGFVIDKFPISRPNLTFSTLTVSNMSPEDSSIYLCSVSGGGTEAFFGQGTRLTVV.

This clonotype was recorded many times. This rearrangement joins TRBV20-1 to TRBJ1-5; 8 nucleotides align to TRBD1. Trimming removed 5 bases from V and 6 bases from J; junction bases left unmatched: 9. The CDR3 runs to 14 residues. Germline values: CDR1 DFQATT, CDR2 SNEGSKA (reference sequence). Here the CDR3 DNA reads TGCAGTGCTGAGGACAGGGTTGGAGGTCAGCCCCAGCATTTT. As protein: CSAEDRVGGQPQHF.

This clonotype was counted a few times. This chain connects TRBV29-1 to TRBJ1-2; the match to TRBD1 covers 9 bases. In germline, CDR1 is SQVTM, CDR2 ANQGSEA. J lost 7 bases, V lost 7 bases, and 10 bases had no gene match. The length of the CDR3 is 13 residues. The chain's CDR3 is CSGGTGRQGGYTF. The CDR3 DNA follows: TGCAGCGGCGGGACAGGGAGGCAAGGTGGCTACACCTTC.

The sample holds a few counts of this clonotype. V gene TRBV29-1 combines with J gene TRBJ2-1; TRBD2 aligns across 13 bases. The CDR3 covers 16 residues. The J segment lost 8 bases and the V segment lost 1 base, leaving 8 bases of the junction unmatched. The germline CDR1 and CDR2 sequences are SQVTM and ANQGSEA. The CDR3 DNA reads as TGCAGCGTTGAAGGCGACACTAGCGGGAGGGTGGATGAGCAGTTCTTC. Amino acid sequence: CSVEGDTSGRVDEQFF.

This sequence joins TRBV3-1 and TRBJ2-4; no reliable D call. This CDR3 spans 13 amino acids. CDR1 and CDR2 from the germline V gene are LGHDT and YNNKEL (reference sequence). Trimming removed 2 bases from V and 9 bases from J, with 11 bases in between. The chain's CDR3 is CASSQRLMGIQYF. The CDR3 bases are TGTGCCAGCAGCCAACGGCTTATGGGCATTCAGTACTTC.

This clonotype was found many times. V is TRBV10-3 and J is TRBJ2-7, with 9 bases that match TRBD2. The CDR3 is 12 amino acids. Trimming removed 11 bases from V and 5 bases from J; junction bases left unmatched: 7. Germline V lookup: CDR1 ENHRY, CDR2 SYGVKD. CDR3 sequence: CASTGLANEQYF. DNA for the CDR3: TGTGCCTCGACCGGACTAGCGAACGAGCAGTACTTC.

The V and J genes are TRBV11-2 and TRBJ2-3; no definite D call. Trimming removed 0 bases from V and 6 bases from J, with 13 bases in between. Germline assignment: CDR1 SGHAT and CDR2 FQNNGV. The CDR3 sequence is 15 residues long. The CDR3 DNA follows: TGTGCCAGCAGCTTAGATTCCCTGGGGTGGGATACGCAGTATTTT. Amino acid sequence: CASSLDSLGWDTQYF.

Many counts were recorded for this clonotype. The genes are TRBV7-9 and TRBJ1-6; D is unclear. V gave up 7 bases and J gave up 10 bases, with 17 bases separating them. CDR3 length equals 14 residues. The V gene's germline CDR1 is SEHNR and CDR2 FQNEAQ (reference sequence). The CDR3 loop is CASTPLGIGSPLHF. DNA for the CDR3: TGTGCCAGCACCCCGCTTGGTATTGGGTCACCCCTCCACTTT.

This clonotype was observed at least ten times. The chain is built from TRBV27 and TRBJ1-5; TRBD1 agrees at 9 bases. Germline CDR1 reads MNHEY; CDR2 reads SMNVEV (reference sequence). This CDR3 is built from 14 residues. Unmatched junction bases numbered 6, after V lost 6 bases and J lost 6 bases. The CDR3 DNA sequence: TGTGCCAGCAGCCGGGACAGGGCCACTCAGCCCCAGCATTTT. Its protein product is CASSRDRATQPQHF.

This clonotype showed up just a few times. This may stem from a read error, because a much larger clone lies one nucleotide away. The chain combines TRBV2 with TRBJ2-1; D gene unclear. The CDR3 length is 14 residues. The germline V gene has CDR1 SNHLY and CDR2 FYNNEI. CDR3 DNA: TGTGCCAGCAGTGAAGGACAAGGGTCCAATGAGCAGCTCTTC. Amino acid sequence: CASSEGQGSNEQLF.

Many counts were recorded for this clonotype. Written as DNA, the CDR3 is TGTGCCAGCAGCTCGACCCCGGGGACTCCACCCCGGGATGAGCAGTTCTTC. Residues: CASSSTPGTPPRDEQFF. This sequence joins TRBV11-2 and TRBJ2-1; possible D gene TRBD2, 6 bases. Deletions cut 4 bases from V and 8 bases from J, with 24 bases between. The CDR3 covers 17 residues. From germline, CDR1 is SGHAT and CDR2 FQNNGV.

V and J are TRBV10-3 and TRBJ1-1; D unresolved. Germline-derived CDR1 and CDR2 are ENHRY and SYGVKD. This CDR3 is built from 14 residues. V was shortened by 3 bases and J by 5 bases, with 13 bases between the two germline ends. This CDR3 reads CAISDPQGWTEAFF. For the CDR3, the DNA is TGTGCCATCAGTGACCCCCAAGGGTGGACTGAAGCTTTCTTT.

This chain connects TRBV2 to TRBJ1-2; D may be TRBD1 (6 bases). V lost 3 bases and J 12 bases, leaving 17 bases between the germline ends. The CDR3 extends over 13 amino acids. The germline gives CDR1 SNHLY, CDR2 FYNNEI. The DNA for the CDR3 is TGTGCCAGCAGTGAGGACAGTCCGTCTGGAAACACCTTC. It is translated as CASSEDSPSGNTF.

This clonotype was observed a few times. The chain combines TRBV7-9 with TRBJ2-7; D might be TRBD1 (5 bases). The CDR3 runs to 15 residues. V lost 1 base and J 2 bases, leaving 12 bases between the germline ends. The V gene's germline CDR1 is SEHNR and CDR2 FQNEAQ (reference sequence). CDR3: CASSLVLQGAYEQYF. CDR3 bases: TGTGCCAGCAGCTTAGTCCTGCAGGGTGCCTACGAGCAGTACTTC. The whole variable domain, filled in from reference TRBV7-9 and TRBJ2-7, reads DTGVSQNPRHKITKRGQNVTFRCDPISEHNRLYWYRQTLGQGPEFLTYFQNEAQLEKSRLLSDRFSAERPKGSFSTLEIQRTEQGDSAMYLCASSLVLQGAYEQYFGPGTRLTVT.